Following are 28 T cell receptor beta chains from one sample sequenced in a study of OX40 agonist ivuxolimab in advanced cancers. To prepare the library, the immunoSEQ multiplex PCR assay was applied. As stored in TCRdb, this immuneACCESS dataset retains in-frame rearrangements with V and J assigned. A fraction of the clones does not appear; measured against another copy, unresolved V genes explain less than half of the discrepancy, and the remainder lacks a known reason. Counted in this sample were around 69,000 clones; about 83% of them appeared once. Of the sample, 0.6% to 0.9% is held by the ten largest clones. The sequenced sample was CD4+ or CD8+ T cells sorted from blood, obtained in a trial of the OX40 agonist ivuxolimab. The receptors shown here come from an adult with an advanced solid tumor such as melanoma, head and neck, liver or kidney cancer.

This clone was detected only a few times. The J gene is TRBJ1-5, the V gene TRBV28; D gene ambiguous. V gave up 3 bases and J gave up 2 bases, with 11 bases separating them. Germline lookup yields CDR1 MDHEN and CDR2 SYDVKM. The CDR3 has 15 amino acids. CDR3 residues: CASSLGGRRNQPQHF. For the CDR3, the DNA is TGTGCCAGCAGTTTGGGAGGGAGGCGCAATCAGCCCCAGCATTTT.

This chain connects TRBV7-9 to TRBJ2-5; TRBD2 matches at 13 bases. The V and J ends lost 5 bases and 2 bases, in that order; junction bases with no gene match: 2. The germline gives CDR1 SEHNR, CDR2 FQNEAQ (reference sequence). CDR3 size: 15 residues. Here the CDR3 DNA reads TGTGCCAGCAGCCAGGGACTAGCGGGGCAAGAGACCCAGTACTTC. Amino acid sequence: CASSQGLAGQETQYF.

This chain uses TRBV6-4 with TRBJ2-4; the D gene is possibly TRBD1 (6 bases). The germline gives CDR1 MRHNA, CDR2 SNTAGT. The CDR3 length is 15 residues. Trimming cost V 0 bases and J 6 bases, with 12 bases left between them. CDR3 in amino acids: CASSDSGWGRNIQYF. The DNA of the CDR3 is TGTGCCAGCAGTGACTCAGGATGGGGGCGAAACATTCAGTACTTC.

V gene TRBV10-3 combines with J gene TRBJ1-6, with 8 bases matching TRBD1. The J segment lost 5 bases and the V segment lost 8 bases, leaving 2 bases of the junction unmatched. Germline CDR1 is ENHRY and CDR2 is SYGVKD. CDR3 size: 13 residues. The CDR3 here is CAISGQDNSPLHF. In DNA form, the CDR3 reads TGTGCCATCTCGGGACAGGATAATTCACCCCTCCACTTT.

The CDR3 region is CASSFRTGGVGNSPLHF. CDR3 nucleotides: TGTGCCAGCAGCTTTCGGACAGGGGGAGTGGGGAATTCACCCCTCCACTTT. The rearrangement uses TRBV11-2 and TRBJ1-6, with 10 bases fitting TRBD1. Unmatched junction bases numbered 9, after V lost 3 bases and J lost 7 bases. The CDR3 consists of 17 residues. Per germline, CDR1 SGHAT and CDR2 FQNNGV.

The chain recombines TRBV7-3 with TRBJ2-7; the D gene is possibly TRBD2 (6 bases). The germline V gene encodes CDR1 SGHTA and CDR2 FQGTGA. The ends were cut back, 0 bases at V and 3 bases at J, with 12 bases in the middle. This CDR3 is 15 amino acids long. CDR3 amino acids: CASSLTGLGDYEQYF. As DNA, the CDR3 is TGTGCCAGCAGCTTAACGGGACTCGGAGACTACGAGCAGTACTTC.

The V gene is TRBV6-1, the J gene TRBJ1-3; D not certain. This CDR3 has 17 amino acids. Trimming took off 2 bases at V and 0 bases at J, with 14 bases between the two ends. CDR1 is MNHNS, CDR2 SASEGT, per germline. CDR3 residues: CASSEWNRIYSGNTIYF. The CDR3 nucleotides are TGTGCCAGCAGTGAATGGAACAGAATATACTCTGGAAACACCATATATTTT.

V is TRBV11-3 and J is TRBJ2-7; no clear D gene. This CDR3 has 13 amino acids. From germline, CDR1 is SGHNT and CDR2 YENEEA. Trimming pared 4 bases from V and 3 bases from J, leaving 10 bases between. The DNA of the CDR3 is TGTGCCAGCAGCTATGGCGGCGTCTACGAGCAGTACTTC. Residues: CASSYGGVYEQYF.

This clone has only a few counts. This chain connects TRBV20-1 to TRBJ1-1; D gene uncertain. V lost 8 bases and J 11 bases, leaving 9 bases between the germline ends. The CDR3 runs 8 residues. The V gene's germline CDR1 is DFQATT and CDR2 SNEGSKA (reference sequence). The CDR3 protein is CSTVGAFF. The DNA for the CDR3 is TGCAGTACCGTGGGGGCTTTCTTT.

This chain links TRBV7-8 with TRBJ2-7, with 10 bases matching TRBD1. Trimming took 1 base from V and 2 from J; bases not matched to a gene: 2. Germline V gene data show CDR1 as SGHVS and CDR2 as FQNEAQ. The CDR3 is made up of 15 amino acids. CDR3 sequence reads: CASSLDGTGAYEQYF. In DNA, the CDR3 is TGTGCCAGCAGCTTAGACGGGACAGGGGCCTACGAGCAGTACTTC. Variable domain in full (rest from reference TRBV7-8 and TRBJ2-7): GAGVSQSPRYKVAKRGQDVALRCDPISGHVSLFWYQQALGQGPEFLTYFQNEAQLDKSGLPSDRFFAERPEGSVSTLKIQRTQQEDSAVYLCASSLDGTGAYEQYFGPGTRLTVT.

The chain is built from TRBV19 and TRBJ2-2; D unclear. The V and J ends lost 3 bases and 7 bases respectively, with 12 bases between them. The CDR3 is made up of 14 amino acids. Germline V gene data show CDR1 as LNHDA and CDR2 as SQIVND (reference sequence). CDR3 sequence reads: CASSINPVFGELFF. In DNA, the CDR3 is TGTGCCAGTAGTATCAACCCTGTCTTCGGGGAGCTGTTTTTT.

V is TRBV9 and J is TRBJ2-3, with TRBD2 matching over 8 bases. V dropped 3 bases and J dropped 0; count of bases not matched to a gene: 6. CDR1 and CDR2 (germline): SGDLS, YYNGEE. The CDR3 is 16 residues long. CDR3 coding DNA: TGTGCCAGCAGCGCCTTAGCGGGGTATAGCACAGATACGCAGTATTTT. This gives the protein CASSALAGYSTDTQYF. Variable domain in full (rest from reference TRBV9 and TRBJ2-3): DSGVTQTPKHLITATGQRVTLRCSPRSGDLSVYWYQQSLDQGLQFLIQYYNGEERAKGNILERFSAQQFPDLHSELNLSSLELGDSALYFCASSALAGYSTDTQYFGPGTRLTVL.

The V and J genes are TRBV9 and TRBJ2-7, with D tentatively TRBD1 or TRBD2 (5 bases each). Per germline, CDR1 SGDLS and CDR2 YYNGEE. The CDR3 extends over 15 amino acids. V was shortened by 0 bases and J by 4 bases, with 14 bases between the two germline ends. The CDR3 DNA sequence: TGTGCCAGCAGCGTAGCCTGGGACCAGGGATACGAGCAGTACTTC. Translating it yields CASSVAWDQGYEQYF. The variable domain in full, with the rest retrieved from reference TRBV9 and TRBJ2-7, is DSGVTQTPKHLITATGQRVTLRCSPRSGDLSVYWYQQSLDQGLQFLIQYYNGEERAKGNILERFSAQQFPDLHSELNLSSLELGDSALYFCASSVAWDQGYEQYFGPGTRLTVT.

This sequence joins TRBV29-1 and TRBJ1-2; TRBD1 aligns across 7 bases. Germline V gives CDR1 SQVTM, CDR2 ANQGSEA. V shed 3 bases, J shed 5 bases, and the junction held 9 bases outside the gene matches. The CDR3 loop spans 14 amino acids. The CDR3 sequence: CSVEVGDSGYGYTF. CDR3 nucleotides: TGCAGCGTTGAGGTCGGGGACAGCGGGTATGGCTACACCTTC.

This chain uses TRBV25-1 with TRBJ2-1; D is possibly TRBD2 (5 bases). The CDR3 spans 13 residues. V was cut by 3 bases and J by 15 bases, with 18 bases left in between. Per germline, CDR1 MGHDK and CDR2 SYGVNS. The CDR3 reads CASSEREPIKLFF. CDR3 sequence (DNA): TGTGCCAGCAGTGAGAGGGAACCGATAAAACTGTTCTTC. The entire variable domain, with the rest obtained from reference TRBV25-1 and TRBJ2-1, is as follows: EADIYQTPRYLVIGTGKKITLECSQTMGHDKMYWYQQDPGMELHLIHYSYGVNSTEKGDLSSESTVSRIRTEHFPLTLESARPSHTSQYLCASSEREPIKLFFGPGTRLTVL.

The V and J genes are TRBV11-2 and TRBJ2-3; D is perhaps TRBD2 (6 bases). CDR3 length: 17 residues. V lost 5 bases and J lost 0, with 18 bases in between. CDR1 and CDR2 from the germline V gene are SGHAT and FQNNGV. For the CDR3, the DNA is TGTGCCAGCAGCCCAGCCGCGGACTACCAGAGCACAGATACGCAGTATTTT. Translating it yields CASSPAADYQSTDTQYF.

V is TRBV9 and J is TRBJ2-3; 10 bases are a match to TRBD2. Germline V lookup: CDR1 SGDLS, CDR2 YYNGEE. The CDR3 totals 15 residues. V dropped 2 bases and J dropped 7; count of bases not matched to a gene: 7. The CDR3, as DNA: TGTGCCAGCAGCGTTGGTAGCGGGGGGCCACATACGCAGTATTTT. This translates into CASSVGSGGPHTQYF.

The chain has TRBV5-4 and TRBJ1-3; TRBD1 is a possible D gene (5 bases). Germline values: CDR1 SGHNT, CDR2 YYREEE (reference sequence). This CDR3 region has 16 residues. V shed 4 bases and J shed 4 bases, with 18 bases lying between them. CDR3 DNA: TGTGCCAGCAGCCGGTCTGCCGGGACTGACGGAAACACCATATATTTT. This gives the protein CASSRSAGTDGNTIYF.

V and J are TRBV5-1 and TRBJ2-7, with 8 bases identical to TRBD2. The CDR3 sequence is 13 residues long. CDR1 and CDR2 (germline): SGHRS, YFSETQ. Trimming at V came to 6 bases and at J to 2 bases, leaving 4 bases not matched to a gene. CDR3 nucleotide sequence: TGCGCCAGCACCCGGGGGGGCCCCTACGAGCAGTACTTC. It yields the protein CASTRGGPYEQYF.

The chain recombines TRBV2 with TRBJ2-2, with D possibly being TRBD1 or TRBD2 (6 bases each). Looked up from germline, CDR1 is SNHLY and CDR2 is FYNNEI. The V and J ends lost 5 bases and 2 bases respectively, with 18 bases between them. The length of the CDR3 is 17 residues. The DNA for the CDR3 is TGTGCCAGCAGTCGACTGACTGGCGGGACAAACACCGGGGAGCTGTTTTTT. Its translation: CASSRLTGGTNTGELFF.

The CDR3 reads CATSRAEHEQFF. CDR3 DNA: TGTGCCACCAGCAGAGCGGAGCATGAGCAGTTCTTC. This chain joins TRBV15 and TRBJ2-1; the D is unclear. The CDR3 runs to 12 residues. V dropped 1 base and J dropped 8 bases, with 6 bases sitting between them. CDR1 is LNHNV, CDR2 YYDKDF, per germline (reference sequence).

The chain carries TRBV2 and TRBJ1-5; no firm D call. The CDR3 is made up of 14 amino acids. Deletions cut 3 bases from V and 3 bases from J, with 9 bases between. The germline V gene encodes CDR1 SNHLY and CDR2 FYNNEI. In nucleotides, the CDR3 is TGTGCCAGCAGTGACAGGCCATCCAATCAGCCCCAGCATTTT. Its protein is CASSDRPSNQPQHF.

The rearrangement joins TRBV19 to TRBJ2-1, with TRBD1 matching over 9 bases. Germline-derived CDR1 and CDR2 are LNHDA and SQIVND (reference sequence). V was pared by 7 bases and J by 1 base, with 17 bases of the junction left unmatched. The CDR3 is 19 amino acids. The CDR3, as DNA: TGTGCCAGTAACCGGGACAGGGCGTTTTCGAGGGGATCCTACAATGAGCAGTTCTTC. Encoded protein: CASNRDRAFSRGSYNEQFF.

This chain links TRBV19 with TRBJ1-6; possibly TRBD1 for D (6 bases). CDR3 length: 14 amino acids. Germline assignment: CDR1 LNHDA and CDR2 SQIVND (reference sequence). The V end was cut by 1 base, the J end by 9 bases, with 10 bases between. This CDR3 reads CASSIADRSSPLHF. In DNA form, the CDR3 reads TGTGCCAGTAGTATAGCCGACAGGAGTTCACCCCTCCACTTT.

This clone was detected only a few times. This rearrangement joins TRBV15 to TRBJ1-1; D is ambiguous. CDR1 is LNHNV, CDR2 YYDKDF, per germline (reference sequence). Trimming shortened V by 0 bases and J by 2 bases, and 7 bases separated the two germline ends. The CDR3 covers 14 residues. This CDR3 reads CATSRDLANTEAFF. CDR3 nucleotides: TGTGCCACCAGCAGAGATCTGGCAAACACTGAAGCTTTCTTT. The full variable domain, in which reference TRBV15 and TRBJ1-1 provide the parts outside the CDR3, is DAMVIQNPRYQVTQFGKPVTLSCSQTLNHNVMYWYQQKSSQAPKLLFHYYDKDFNNEADTPDNFQSRRPNTSFCFLDIRSPGLGDTAMYLCATSRDLANTEAFFGQGTRLTVV.

The chain couples TRBV5-6 to TRBJ1-1; a possible D gene is TRBD1 (5 bases). The germline V gene encodes CDR1 SGHDT and CDR2 YYEEEE. CDR3 size: 19 residues. V was pared by 1 base and J by 0 bases, with 22 bases between. This CDR3 is CASSLQGPLSPSMNTEAFF. CDR3 coding DNA: TGTGCCAGCAGCTTGCAGGGTCCGCTCAGTCCAAGCATGAACACTGAAGCTTTCTTT.

This clone has a single count. This chain connects TRBV28 to TRBJ1-1; unclear D gene. The CDR3 extends over 12 amino acids. V was shortened by 3 bases and J by 10 bases, with 12 bases between the two germline ends. Germline assignment: CDR1 MDHEN and CDR2 SYDVKM. The DNA for the CDR3 is TGTGCCAGCAGTTTTTCTAATGGTATAGCTTTCTTT. This encodes CASSFSNGIAFF.

The chain links TRBV2 to TRBJ2-3; no definite D call. The V gene's germline CDR1 is SNHLY and CDR2 FYNNEI. The CDR3 loop spans 15 amino acids. V lost 6 bases to trimming and J lost 3 bases, with 16 bases between them. CDR3 amino acids: CASSADGFKTDTQYF. The CDR3 nucleotides read TGTGCCAGCAGCGCTGACGGATTTAAAACAGATACGCAGTATTTT.